The 19 T cell receptor beta chains below all came from one sample that was sequenced in a study of identical twins. TCRdb ran MiXCR on the 5' RACE reads and lists one entry per CDR3 protein. The repertoire holds approximately 620,000 distinct CDR3 sequences, about 9.4% seen once, with approximately 0.96% in the top ten. These data are also associated with another study on yellow fever vaccine responses in identical twins.

Material for sequencing was PBMCs. Every receptor here comes from a woman aged 18-29 years in good health.

DNA of the CDR3: TGTGCCAGCAGTTTAAATGGGGGACAGGGTTGGGAGCAGTACTTC. Translating gives CASSLNGGQGWEQYF. The genes are TRBV27 and TRBJ2-7, with 9 bases aligning to TRBD1. Per germline, CDR1 MNHEY and CDR2 SMNVEV (reference sequence). CDR3 length: 15 residues. J gave up 7 bases and V 2 bases, and 9 bases lay outside the gene matches.

This clonotype was detected many times. The V gene is TRBV5-5, the J gene TRBJ2-1, with 13 bases lining up with TRBD2. The V and J ends lost 0 bases and 8 bases, in that order; junction bases with no gene match: 11. The germline V gene encodes CDR1 SGHKS and CDR2 YYEKEE (reference sequence). The CDR3 runs to 18 residues. CDR3 amino acids: CASSLGIRTSGSHDEQFF. Here the CDR3 DNA reads TGTGCCAGCAGCTTGGGTATTCGGACTAGCGGGAGTCATGATGAGCAGTTCTTC.

This clonotype was observed a few times. The chain is built from TRBV6-5 and TRBJ1-5; TRBD1 matches at 7 bases. J gave up 7 bases and V 2 bases, and 2 bases lay outside the gene matches. Germline V CDR1 and CDR2: MNHEY, SVGAGI. The CDR3 runs 13 residues. The CDR3 spells CASSYRGQQPQHF. The CDR3 nucleotides are TGTGCCAGCAGTTACAGGGGGCAACAGCCCCAGCATTTT.

This clonotype was observed at least ten times. The genes are TRBV20-1 and TRBJ2-1; 12 nucleotides align to TRBD2. The V segment lost 5 bases and the J segment 4 bases; nucleotides outside the gene matches: 6. Germline CDR1 and CDR2: DFQATT and SNEGSKA (reference sequence). CDR3 length: 15 amino acids. For the CDR3, the DNA is TGCAGTGCTCTTAAAGGACTAGCGGGGTACAATGAGCAGTTCTTC. Protein sequence: CSALKGLAGYNEQFF.

This sequence joins TRBV14 and TRBJ2-1; D uncertain. In germline, CDR1 is SGHDN, CDR2 FVKESK. The V and J ends lost 4 bases and 1 base respectively, with 17 bases between them. This CDR3 region has 17 residues. The chain's CDR3 is CASSRLLPQTSYNEQFF. The CDR3 DNA is TGTGCCAGCAGCCGGCTACTACCCCAGACGTCCTACAATGAGCAGTTCTTC.

This clonotype appeared a few times. The CDR3 sequence: CASSFAVIGQPKETQYF. CDR3 DNA sequence: TGTGCCAGCAGTTTCGCCGTAATAGGACAGCCAAAAGAGACCCAGTACTTC. This chain connects TRBV12-3 or TRBV12-4 to TRBJ2-5; tentatively, D is TRBD1 (6 bases). The V and J ends lost 3 bases and 3 bases respectively, with 20 bases between them. The CDR3 runs to 17 residues.

This clonotype has just a few counts. This chain joins TRBV29-1 and TRBJ1-1; possible D gene TRBD1, 6 bases. Trimming took 6 bases from V and 1 from J, leaving 12 bases between them. Per the germline V gene, CDR1 is SQVTM and CDR2 is ANQGSEA. The length of the CDR3 is 13 residues. CDR3 residues: CSVPGTKNTEAFF. The CDR3 DNA follows: TGCAGCGTCCCCGGGACAAAGAACACTGAAGCTTTCTTT.

V and J are TRBV15 and TRBJ2-3, with D possibly matching TRBD1 (6 bases). V lost 3 bases to trimming and J lost 6 bases, with 10 bases between them. Per the germline V gene, CDR1 is LNHNV and CDR2 is YYDKDF (reference sequence). The CDR3 loop spans 13 amino acids. This chain's CDR3 is CATSRGAQDTQYF. In nucleotides, the CDR3 is TGTGCCACCAGCAGGGGGGCCCAGGATACGCAGTATTTT.

V usage is TRBV7-9 and J usage is TRBJ1-6; 8 nucleotides match TRBD1. Germline lookup yields CDR1 SEHNR and CDR2 FQNEAQ (reference sequence). After removal of 1 base from V and 9 bases from J, the junction contained 5 bases not matched to a gene. The CDR3 covers 15 residues. CDR3 in amino acids: CASSLEQGAGSPLHF. CDR3 sequence (DNA): TGTGCCAGCAGCTTAGAGCAGGGGGCCGGTTCACCCCTCCACTTT.

The gene calls are TRBV4-3 and TRBJ2-1; 10 nucleotides align to TRBD2. V lost 0 bases to trimming and J lost 8 bases; unmatched junction nucleotides: 19. CDR1 is LGHNA, CDR2 YSLEER, per germline. This CDR3 has 20 amino acids. This CDR3 reads CASSQDHPGVASGSWDEQFF. Written as DNA, the CDR3 is TGCGCCAGCAGCCAAGATCATCCTGGGGTGGCTAGCGGGAGCTGGGATGAGCAGTTCTTC.

This clonotype was detected a few times. The chain is built from TRBV6-5 and TRBJ2-7; D possibly corresponds to TRBD2 (5 bases). CDR1 is MNHEY and CDR2 is SVGAGI in the germline V gene. There are 19 residues in the CDR3. Trimming left V 1 base short and J 2 bases short, with 24 bases between. Written as DNA, the CDR3 is TGTGCCAGCAGTTACTTAAGACTAACTAAACCGCTTCTTACCTACGAGCAGTACTTC. Translating gives CASSYLRLTKPLLTYEQYF.

This clonotype turned up a few times. The V call is TRBV27, the J call TRBJ2-1; the match to TRBD1 covers 8 bases. The CDR3 sequence is 16 residues long. Germline assignment: CDR1 MNHEY and CDR2 SMNVEV (reference sequence). The V and J ends lost 2 bases and 1 base, in that order; junction bases with no gene match: 4. The CDR3 reads CASSLTTGESYNEQFF. CDR3 DNA: TGTGCCAGCAGTTTAACGACAGGGGAATCCTACAATGAGCAGTTCTTC.

In its sample, this clonotype was seen many times. The chain carries TRBV7-2 and TRBJ2-2; D call uncertain. Trimming cost V 1 base and J 4 bases, with 13 bases left between them. CDR1 is SGHTA, CDR2 FQGNSA, per germline. The CDR3 runs 16 residues. The CDR3 sequence: CASSLGGIGITGELFF. The DNA for the CDR3 is TGTGCCAGCAGCTTAGGAGGAATAGGGATCACCGGGGAGCTGTTTTTT. Full variable domain (rest looked up from reference TRBV7-2 and TRBJ2-2): GAGVSQSPSNKVTEKGKDVELRCDPISGHTALYWYRQSLGQGLEFLIYFQGNSAPDKSGLPSDRFSAERTGGSVSTLTIQRTQQEDSAVYLCASSLGGIGITGELFFGEGSRLTVL.

This clonotype was picked up many times. J is TRBJ2-2 and V is TRBV3-1; unclear D gene. Germline CDR1 reads LGHDT; CDR2 reads YNNKEL (reference sequence). Trimming left V 4 bases short and J 2 bases short, with 17 bases between. The CDR3 covers 17 residues. The CDR3 spells CASSPLLRTSNTGELFF. CDR3 in DNA: TGTGCCAGCAGCCCGCTCCTCCGAACCTCCAACACCGGGGAGCTGTTTTTT.

At least ten counts were recorded for this clonotype. DNA for the CDR3: TGCGCCAGCAGCGTTTTAGGGCAAGCCGAAGAGACCCAGTACTTC. It encodes CASSVLGQAEETQYF. This chain joins TRBV5-1 and TRBJ2-5; D not resolved. Trimming cost V 4 bases and J 3 bases, with 16 bases left between them. CDR1 is SGHRS, CDR2 YFSETQ, per germline. This CDR3 has 15 amino acids.

The V and J genes are TRBV20-1 and TRBJ1-1; D may be TRBD1 (5 bases). The CDR3 runs 14 residues. Trimming cost V 6 bases and J 6 bases, with 20 bases left between them. Germline assignment: CDR1 DFQATT and CDR2 SNEGSKA (reference sequence). The CDR3 sequence is CSARSGTSDPEAFF. CDR3 DNA: TGCAGTGCCAGATCCGGGACGTCTGATCCTGAAGCTTTCTTT.

This clonotype was counted a few times. As DNA, the CDR3 is TGTGCCAGCAGCTTAAGGGGAATTAATGAAAAACTGTTTTTT. Its protein product is CASSLRGINEKLFF. The chain carries TRBV5-6 and TRBJ1-4; TRBD1 might be the D (5 bases). Germline values: CDR1 SGHDT, CDR2 YYEEEE. CDR3 size: 14 residues. V was shortened by 2 bases and J by 4 bases, with 9 bases between the two germline ends. Using reference TRBV5-6 and TRBJ1-4 for the parts outside the CDR3, the full variable domain is DAGVTQSPTHLIKTRGQQVTLRCSPKSGHDTVSWYQQALGQGPQFIFQYYEEEERQRGNFPDRFSGHQFPNYSSELNVNALLLGDSALYLCASSLRGINEKLFFGSGTQLSVL.

The rearrangement uses TRBV2 and TRBJ2-7, with unresolved D. Trimming took 4 bases from V and 6 from J, leaving 10 bases between them. From germline, CDR1 is SNHLY and CDR2 FYNNEI. The CDR3 runs 12 residues. DNA of the CDR3: TGTGCCAGCAGTGTAAGGGTCCCCGAGCAGTACTTC. Translation gives CASSVRVPEQYF.

Many counts were recorded for this clonotype. This chain joins TRBV29-1 and TRBJ1-4; D is undetermined. V was cut by 5 bases and J by 8 bases, with 9 bases left in between. Germline loops: CDR1 SQVTM, CDR2 ANQGSEA. This CDR3 contains 11 residues. CDR3 in amino acids: CSVPDEEKLFF. CDR3 bases: TGCAGCGTTCCAGACGAGGAAAAACTGTTTTTT.